The 28 T cell receptor beta chains reported below all come from one sample, sequenced in a study of blood T cell repertoires in COVID-19. TCRdb keeps only in-frame clones here, not all; method: immunoSEQ multiplex PCR. The sample has 250,000 to 300,000 clones; around 86% are singletons. Sequencing was carried out using PBMCs or T cells enriched from blood (not recorded which). These receptors were obtained from a man aged 18 to 30 who had recovered from COVID-19.

J is TRBJ2-1 and V is TRBV11-3, with TRBD2 matching 12 bases. Trimming cost V 5 bases and J 6 bases; bases outside gene matches: 5. Germline lookup yields CDR1 SGHNT and CDR2 YENEEA. This CDR3 has 15 residues. For the CDR3, the DNA is TGTGCCAGCAGCCGCCTAGCGGGAGGGTTCAATGAGCAGTTCTTC. Amino acids: CASSRLAGGFNEQFF.

The chain is built from TRBV7-8 and TRBJ1-4, with a weak D call TRBD1 (6 bases). The CDR3 runs 17 residues. Germline CDR1 and CDR2: SGHVS and FQNEAQ. V was shortened by 4 bases and J by 0 bases, with 15 bases between the two germline ends. This CDR3 reads CASSSTVPGATNEKLFF. As DNA, the CDR3 is TGTGCCAGCAGCTCGACAGTCCCAGGGGCAACTAATGAAAAACTGTTTTTT.

This chain connects TRBV28 to TRBJ1-4; 7 positions match TRBD1. The germline V gene has CDR1 MDHEN and CDR2 SYDVKM. With 6 bases clipped from V and 8 bases from J, the junction kept 9 bases outside the gene matches. The CDR3 is 14 residues long. The DNA for the CDR3 is TGTGCCAGCAGAAAGACAGGGACGGGCGAAAAACTGTTTTTT. This codes for CASRKTGTGEKLFF.

The chain uses TRBV11-3 and TRBJ2-3, with a tentative D call TRBD2 (5 bases). This CDR3 has 14 residues. Deletions cut 5 bases from V and 6 bases from J, with 15 bases between. Germline loops: CDR1 SGHNT, CDR2 YENEEA. CDR3 DNA: TGTGCCAGCAGCCGGGATACAGAGGCGGATACGCAGTATTTT. Amino acid sequence: CASSRDTEADTQYF.

This rearrangement joins TRBV7-9 to TRBJ2-3; TRBD2 matches at 9 bases. The germline V gene has CDR1 SEHNR and CDR2 FQNEAQ (reference sequence). Germline trimming cut 1 base from V and 3 bases from J; bases unmatched to any gene: 8. The CDR3 totals 17 residues. The CDR3 reads CASSLGREGPYTDTQYF. The CDR3 bases are TGTGCCAGCAGCTTAGGGCGGGAGGGCCCATATACAGATACGCAGTATTTT.

The rearrangement uses TRBV6-6 and TRBJ2-4, with 7 bases fitting TRBD2. Germline assignment: CDR1 MNHNY and CDR2 SVGAGI (reference sequence). V was pared by 4 bases and J by 6 bases, with 12 bases of the junction left unmatched. The CDR3 contains 16 residues. CDR3 in DNA: TGTGCCAGCAGTTTCCTCGGGGGGATCGGGGGAAACATTCAGTACTTC. Its protein product is CASSFLGGIGGNIQYF.

The chain joins TRBV10-2 to TRBJ1-6; the D gene is possibly TRBD1 (6 bases). The CDR3 extends over 13 amino acids. Trimming left V 8 bases short and J 13 bases short, with 18 bases between. Germline-derived CDR1 and CDR2 are WSHSY and SAAADI. CDR3: CASVGAVPRPLHF. DNA of the CDR3: TGCGCCAGCGTGGGGGCAGTCCCTCGTCCCCTCCACTTT.

This chain uses TRBV5-1 with TRBJ2-2; 10 positions match TRBD1. CDR1 is SGHRS and CDR2 is YFSETQ in the germline V gene. The V gene end was trimmed by 5 bases and the J gene end by 0 bases; junction bases not matched to a gene: 4. The CDR3 has 16 amino acids. The CDR3 spells CASRRQGASNTGELFF. CDR3 DNA sequence: TGCGCCAGCAGGCGACAGGGGGCTTCGAACACCGGGGAGCTGTTTTTT.

V usage is TRBV6-2 or TRBV6-3 and J usage is TRBJ2-7; TRBD2 aligns across 10 bases. Germline V gene data show CDR1 as MNHEY and CDR2 as SVGEGT. V lost 0 bases, J lost 7 bases, and 9 bases stayed unmatched. This CDR3 has 16 residues. In DNA form, the CDR3 reads TGTGCCAGCAGTTACTCGAGGCTAGCGGGAGTCTGGGAGCAGTACTTC. It specifies CASSYSRLAGVWEQYF.

This chain joins TRBV7-2 and TRBJ2-5, with 7 bases matching TRBD1. V shed 0 bases, J shed 6 bases, and the junction held 7 bases outside the gene matches. The CDR3 spans 15 residues. The germline gives CDR1 SGHTA, CDR2 FQGNSA. In nucleotides, the CDR3 is TGTGCCAGCAGCTTAGCAGGACAGGTAAAACAGACCCAGTACTTC. It codes for CASSLAGQVKQTQYF.

The chain employs TRBV2 and TRBJ1-4; 8 positions agree with TRBD1. With 6 bases clipped from V and 7 bases from J, the junction kept 4 bases outside the gene matches. CDR3 length equals 13 residues. Per the germline V gene, CDR1 is SNHLY and CDR2 is FYNNEI. CDR3 nucleotides: TGTGCCAGCAGGGACAGGGCAATTGAAAAACTGTTTTTT. Its translation: CASRDRAIEKLFF.

The rearrangement links TRBV28 to TRBJ2-4; possibly TRBD2 for D (6 bases). V was cut by 6 bases and J by 7 bases, with 13 bases left in between. The CDR3 has 13 residues. Germline assignment: CDR1 MDHEN and CDR2 SYDVKM. The CDR3 DNA reads as TGTGCCAGCAGGGAGGAGGGGCCGAACATTCAGTACTTC. Protein: CASREEGPNIQYF.

The chain combines TRBV19 with TRBJ1-2, with D maybe TRBD1 (5 bases). Trimming shortened V by 1 base and J by 7 bases, and 7 bases separated the two germline ends. CDR3 length equals 12 residues. Germline assignment: CDR1 LNHDA and CDR2 SQIVND (reference sequence). This CDR3 reads CASSIGGSGYTF. In nucleotides, the CDR3 is TGTGCCAGTAGTATAGGGGGCTCTGGCTACACCTTC.

The rearrangement uses TRBV28 and TRBJ1-2, with D maybe TRBD1 (6 bases). The CDR3 is 12 residues long. V shed 3 bases and J shed 8 bases, with 10 bases lying between them. Germline V gives CDR1 MDHEN, CDR2 SYDVKM. The CDR3 region is CASSLEQGGYTF. In DNA, the CDR3 is TGTGCCAGCAGTTTGGAACAGGGAGGCTACACCTTC.

The CDR3 here is CASSLAGTPGTDTQYF. The CDR3 coding sequence is TGTGCCAGCAGCTTAGCGGGGACACCAGGCACAGATACGCAGTATTTT. J is TRBJ2-3 and V is TRBV7-2, with D maybe TRBD1 (6 bases). The V and J ends lost 0 bases and 1 base respectively, with 11 bases between them. This CDR3 region has 16 residues. Germline V CDR1 and CDR2: SGHTA, FQGNSA.

This chain connects TRBV7-2 to TRBJ2-3, with no clear D. The V gene lost 5 bases and the J gene lost 5 bases, with 8 bases spanning the gap. Looked up from germline, CDR1 is SGHTA and CDR2 is FQGNSA. The CDR3 contains 12 residues. As DNA, the CDR3 is TGTGCCAGCAGCCAACTGTTAGATACGCAGTATTTT. Protein product: CASSQLLDTQYF.

The J gene is TRBJ2-1, the V gene TRBV2; no definite D call. V was cut by 6 bases and J by 3 bases, with 3 bases left in between. Germline V CDR1 and CDR2: SNHLY, FYNNEI. The CDR3 runs 11 residues. CDR3 in DNA: TGTGCCAGCAGCTACTACAATGAGCAGTTCTTC. Protein: CASSYYNEQFF.

This chain links TRBV11-2 with TRBJ2-2; D may be TRBD1 (5 bases). CDR1 is SGHAT, CDR2 FQNNGV, per germline. The V end lost 2 bases, the J end lost 3 bases, and 10 bases lay between the germline ends. The CDR3 length is 15 residues. CDR3 nucleotide sequence: TGTGCCAGCAGCTTATACCTACAGGACACCGGGGAGCTGTTTTTT. Translation: CASSLYLQDTGELFF.

This clone was picked up one time. The chain has TRBV2 and TRBJ2-7, with 7 positions matching TRBD1. The CDR3 is 14 residues long. Per germline, CDR1 SNHLY and CDR2 FYNNEI. J gave up 7 bases and V 4 bases, and 10 bases lay outside the gene matches. The CDR3 is CASSARDSLREQYF. CDR3 nucleotides: TGTGCCAGCAGTGCAAGGGACAGCCTTCGGGAGCAGTACTTC.

The chain links TRBV29-1 to TRBJ2-1; no clear D. The V gene lost 6 bases and the J gene lost 8 bases, with 14 bases spanning the gap. Germline V gives CDR1 SQVTM, CDR2 ANQGSEA. CDR3 size: 12 residues. CDR3 amino acids: CSVRYLVDEQFF. Here the CDR3 DNA reads TGCAGCGTGAGGTATTTAGTCGATGAGCAGTTCTTC.

The chain is built from TRBV19 and TRBJ1-1; a possible D gene is TRBD1 (5 bases). Trimming took 2 bases from V and 7 from J, leaving 11 bases between them. This CDR3 spans 13 amino acids. The germline V gene encodes CDR1 LNHDA and CDR2 SQIVND (reference sequence). This CDR3 reads CASSIPTALEAFF. The CDR3 DNA reads TGTGCCAGTAGTATACCGACAGCCCTTGAAGCTTTCTTT.

This sequence joins TRBV2 and TRBJ2-3, with 8 bases that match TRBD1. V lost 7 bases, J lost 4 bases, and 7 bases stayed unmatched. CDR1 is SNHLY and CDR2 is FYNNEI in the germline V gene. The CDR3 is 14 amino acids. The CDR3 DNA is TGTGCCAGCAACCTCAGGGGGCAATCAGATACGCAGTATTTT. Its translation: CASNLRGQSDTQYF.

The gene calls are TRBV5-6 and TRBJ1-2; 7 nucleotides align to TRBD1. The CDR3 contains 13 residues. The J segment lost 8 bases and the V segment lost 4 bases, leaving 8 bases of the junction unmatched. Germline V gene data show CDR1 as SGHDT and CDR2 as YYEEEE. CDR3 coding DNA: TGTGCCAGCAGCGCCAGGGCAGGGGGAGGCTACACCTTC. Translation gives CASSARAGGGYTF. The whole variable domain, remainder taken from reference TRBV5-6 and TRBJ1-2, is DAGVTQSPTHLIKTRGQQVTLRCSPKSGHDTVSWYQQALGQGPQFIFQYYEEEERQRGNFPDRFSGHQFPNYSSELNVNALLLGDSALYLCASSARAGGGYTFGSGTRLTVV.

The rearrangement links TRBV28 to TRBJ2-7; the match to TRBD1 covers 7 bases. From germline, CDR1 is MDHEN and CDR2 SYDVKM. CDR3 length equals 15 residues. V gave up 3 bases and J gave up 3 bases; unmatched junction bases: 8. The CDR3 sequence: CASSFQGTGVYEQYF. The CDR3 coding sequence is TGTGCCAGCAGTTTTCAGGGTACAGGGGTCTACGAGCAGTACTTC.

The chain couples TRBV19 to TRBJ1-5; D is possibly TRBD1 (5 bases). From germline, CDR1 is LNHDA and CDR2 SQIVND (reference sequence). This CDR3 has 16 residues. The V end lost 7 bases, the J end lost 2 bases, and 18 bases lay between the germline ends. The CDR3 sequence: CASTGQGVKGNQPQHF. The DNA of the CDR3 is TGTGCCAGTACCGGGCAGGGCGTTAAGGGCAATCAGCCCCAGCATTTT.

This clone was picked up many times. The chain recombines TRBV19 with TRBJ2-1; D perhaps matches TRBD2 (5 bases). Germline lookup yields CDR1 LNHDA and CDR2 SQIVND (reference sequence). V was clipped by 3 bases and J by 9 bases, with 12 bases between them. The CDR3 runs to 13 residues. The CDR3 DNA reads as TGTGCCAGTAGTATTGGAACTAGAGGTGAGCAGTTCTTC. Translating it yields CASSIGTRGEQFF.

This chain joins TRBV5-1 and TRBJ1-2; the D is unclear. This CDR3 comprises 12 residues. Germline assignment: CDR1 SGHRS and CDR2 YFSETQ. The V end was cut by 3 bases, the J end by 4 bases, with 7 bases between. The chain's CDR3 is CASSWASYGYTF. CDR3 nucleotides: TGCGCCAGCAGCTGGGCATCCTATGGCTACACCTTC.

The chain carries TRBV29-1 and TRBJ1-1; 9 bases fit TRBD1. V shed 6 bases and J 1 base; nucleotides not matched to a gene: 12. CDR3 size: 16 residues. Germline loops: CDR1 SQVTM, CDR2 ANQGSEA. The CDR3 region has the DNA TGCAGCGTCAACGTCCCGGGACAGGGATCGAACACTGAAGCTTTCTTT. Amino acids: CSVNVPGQGSNTEAFF.